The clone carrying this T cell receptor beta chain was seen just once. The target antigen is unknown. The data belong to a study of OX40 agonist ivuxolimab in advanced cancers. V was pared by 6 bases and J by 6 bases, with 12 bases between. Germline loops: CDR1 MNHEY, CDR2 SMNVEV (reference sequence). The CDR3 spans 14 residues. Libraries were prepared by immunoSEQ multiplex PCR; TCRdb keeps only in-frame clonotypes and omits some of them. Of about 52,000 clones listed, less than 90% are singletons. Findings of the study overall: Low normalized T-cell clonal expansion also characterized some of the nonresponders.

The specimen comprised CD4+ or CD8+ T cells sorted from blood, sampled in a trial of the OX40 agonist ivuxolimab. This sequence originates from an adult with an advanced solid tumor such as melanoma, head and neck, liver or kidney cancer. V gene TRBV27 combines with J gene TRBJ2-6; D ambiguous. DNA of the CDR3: TGTGCCAGCAGCGGTCCCAACGAGGCCAACGTCCTGACTTTC. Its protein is CASSGPNEANVLTF.